This T cell receptor (beta chain) was identified in a study of cytotoxic CD8 clonotypes in ibrutinib-treated CLL. Clones were sequenced by immunoSEQ multiplex PCR, and TCRdb holds only the in-frame ones, with some missing. The sample includes fewer than 30,000 clones, about 72% of them seen just once. Trimming took 5 bases from V and 5 from J; bases not matched to a gene: 6. Per germline, CDR1 LNHDA and CDR2 SQIVND (reference sequence). The CDR3 has 16 residues. Specimen: PBMCs, collected after 24 months of ibrutinib treatment. The clonotype originates from a human donor with chronic lymphocytic leukemia. The chain carries TRBV19 and TRBJ2-5; 15 bases are a match to TRBD2. This CDR3 is CASSPGLAGGGETQYF. The CDR3 nucleotides read TGTGCCAGTAGTCCGGGACTAGCGGGGGGAGGGGAGACCCAGTACTTC.